This T cell receptor beta chain came from a study of blood T cell repertoires in COVID-19. Study details: Material from acute and convalescent COVID-19 was sourced from the United States, Italy and Spain.

TCRdb's copy holds only in-frame clones and misses some; the assay was immunoSEQ multiplex PCR. The sample shows around 30,000 clones, roughly nine tenths of them seen only once. The CDR3 consists of 16 residues. Germline CDR1 reads KGHSH; CDR2 reads LQKENI. The V end was cut by 0 bases, the J end by 7 bases, with 15 bases between. Source material: peripheral blood. The rearrangement joins TRBV18 to TRBJ1-4; no clear D. The TCR comes from a man aged 50-60 years with active or convalescent COVID-19. This chain's CDR3 is CASSPPRKGETEKLFF. CDR3 nucleotide sequence: TGTGCCAGCTCACCACCGAGGAAGGGAGAGACTGAAAAACTGTTTTTT.